Described below is a single TCR beta chain sequence and its context. The J segment lost 5 bases and the V segment lost 7 bases, leaving 9 bases of the junction unmatched. The CDR3 contains 14 residues. Germline V gives CDR1 MNHEY, CDR2 SVGAGI. Clones were read by immunoSEQ multiplex PCR, and TCRdb kept only the in-frame ones, dropping some. The data contain some 1,000 clones, 75% to 90% of them singletons. The data are from a study of chemoradiotherapy in HPV16-positive cancers. Repertoires were sampled repeatedly during chemoradiotherapy. The TCR was taken from a human donor with HPV-associated anogenital cancer. The sequencing here drew on tumor tissue, taken from a patient who underwent chemoradiotherapy. The gene calls are TRBV6-5 and TRBJ2-5; 8 bases align to TRBD2. The CDR3 DNA is TGTGCCAGCACCCGACCCGGGGGGGTGGAGACCCAGTACTTC. Protein sequence: CASTRPGGVETQYF.